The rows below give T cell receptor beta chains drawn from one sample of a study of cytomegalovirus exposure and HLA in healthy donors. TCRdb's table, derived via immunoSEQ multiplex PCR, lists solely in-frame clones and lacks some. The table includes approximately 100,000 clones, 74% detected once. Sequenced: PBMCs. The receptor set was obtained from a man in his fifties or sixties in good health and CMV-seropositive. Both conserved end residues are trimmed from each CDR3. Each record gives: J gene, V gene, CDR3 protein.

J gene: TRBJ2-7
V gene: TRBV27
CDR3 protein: ASRGLAGSYEQY

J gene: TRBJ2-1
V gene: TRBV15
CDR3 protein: ATSRDHRVGNEQF

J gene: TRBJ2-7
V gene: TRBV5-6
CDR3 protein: ASSGGPNPSSYEQY

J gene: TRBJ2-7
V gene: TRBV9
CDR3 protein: ASSPGGTGGYEQY

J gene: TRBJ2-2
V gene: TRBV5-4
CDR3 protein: ASRGTRHRGAV

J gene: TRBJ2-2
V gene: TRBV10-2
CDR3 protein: ASSSGLGGGELF

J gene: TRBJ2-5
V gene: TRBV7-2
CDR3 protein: ASSLGGQEKTQY

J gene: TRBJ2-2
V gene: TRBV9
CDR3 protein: ASGRAGTGELF

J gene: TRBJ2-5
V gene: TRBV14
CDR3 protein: ASSVHDGQGTVETQY

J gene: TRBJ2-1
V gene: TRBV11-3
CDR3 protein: ASSLDRGYNEQF

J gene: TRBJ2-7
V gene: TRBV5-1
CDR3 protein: ASSSGQGSYEQY

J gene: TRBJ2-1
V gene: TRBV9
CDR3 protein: ASSQTSGMGNEQF

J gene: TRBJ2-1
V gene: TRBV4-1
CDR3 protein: ASSQDPGSGNEQF

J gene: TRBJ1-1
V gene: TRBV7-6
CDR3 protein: ASSATGREAF

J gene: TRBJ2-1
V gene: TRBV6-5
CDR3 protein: ASSLSGSSYNEQF

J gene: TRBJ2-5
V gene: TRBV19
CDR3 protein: ASSFPGKPETQY

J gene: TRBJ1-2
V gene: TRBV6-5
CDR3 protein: ASSRQGGDGYT

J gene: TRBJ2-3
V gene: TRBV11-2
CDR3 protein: ASSPGRVGTQY

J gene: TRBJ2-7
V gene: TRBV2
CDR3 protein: ASKSRQGSYEQY

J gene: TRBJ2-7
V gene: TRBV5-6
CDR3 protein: ASSSLRGTAYEQY

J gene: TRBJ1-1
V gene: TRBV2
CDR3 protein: ATLTGTGLSTEAF

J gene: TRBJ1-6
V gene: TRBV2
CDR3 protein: ASTGSGNSPLH

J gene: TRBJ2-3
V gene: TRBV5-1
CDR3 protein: ASSGESGTSTDTQY

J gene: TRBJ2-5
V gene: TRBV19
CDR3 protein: ASSPTSGQETQY

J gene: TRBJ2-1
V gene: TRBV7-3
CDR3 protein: ASSLGLGAGGYNEQF

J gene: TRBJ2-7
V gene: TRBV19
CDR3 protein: ASSIKETPRTYEQY

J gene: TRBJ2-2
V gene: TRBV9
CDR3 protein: ASSVTGQGDTGELF

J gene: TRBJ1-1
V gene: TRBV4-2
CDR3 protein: ASSQHGTVNTEAF

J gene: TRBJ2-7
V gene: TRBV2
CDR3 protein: ASMKRGGDYEQY

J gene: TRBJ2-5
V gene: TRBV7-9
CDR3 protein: ASRRTGRETQY

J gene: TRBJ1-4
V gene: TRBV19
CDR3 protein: ASSRDRGGEKLF

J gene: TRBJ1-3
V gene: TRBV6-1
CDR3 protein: AASEGPVSGNTIY

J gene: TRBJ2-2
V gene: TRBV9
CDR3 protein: ASRRGAPNTGELF

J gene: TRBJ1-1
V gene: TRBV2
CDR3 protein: ASSGAGENTEAF

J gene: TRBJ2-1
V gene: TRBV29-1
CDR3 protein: SVERAGAFNEQF

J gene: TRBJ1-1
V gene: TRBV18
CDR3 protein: ASGRMDTEAF

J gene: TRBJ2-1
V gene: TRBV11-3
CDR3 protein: ASSRGGQGDNEQF

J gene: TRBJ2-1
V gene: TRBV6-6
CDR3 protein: ASSYRLAGINEQF

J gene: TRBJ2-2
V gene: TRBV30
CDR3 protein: AWSVWSGELF

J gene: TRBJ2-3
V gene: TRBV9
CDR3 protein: ASSVEQGRTDTQY

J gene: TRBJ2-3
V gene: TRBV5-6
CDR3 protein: ASSLGAHTDTQY

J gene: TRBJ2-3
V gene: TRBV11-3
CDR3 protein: ASSLEEDKKGRTDTQY

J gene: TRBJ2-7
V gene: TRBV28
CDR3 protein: ASSDRDKAYEQY

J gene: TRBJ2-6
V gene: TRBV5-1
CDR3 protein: ASSPSGGPLSGANVLT

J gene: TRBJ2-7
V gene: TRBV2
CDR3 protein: ASRMGTGNYEQY

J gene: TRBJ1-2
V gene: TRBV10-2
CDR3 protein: ASSTGQLVYGYT

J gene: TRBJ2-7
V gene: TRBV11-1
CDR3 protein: ASSFMGTDSYEQY

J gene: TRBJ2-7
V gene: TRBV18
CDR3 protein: ASSQGPSATYEQY

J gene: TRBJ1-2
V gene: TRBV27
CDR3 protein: ASSLKGRGYYGYT

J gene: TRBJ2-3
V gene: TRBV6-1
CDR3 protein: ASSEAYQSTDTQY

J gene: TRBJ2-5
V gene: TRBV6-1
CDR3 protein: ASSEAHRNQGRETQY

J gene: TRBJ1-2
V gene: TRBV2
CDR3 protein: ASSRTDGYT

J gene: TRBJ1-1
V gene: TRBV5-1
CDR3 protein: ASSFLKEGSEAF

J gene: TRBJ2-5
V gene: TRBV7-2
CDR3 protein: ASSLASSGKGALGTQY

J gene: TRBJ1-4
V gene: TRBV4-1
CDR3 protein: ASSQARPGLGEKLF